One T cell receptor beta chain is described in this entry. This entry belongs to a study of blood T cell repertoires in COVID-19. Study overall: Researchers got acute and convalescent COVID-19 samples from the United States, Italy and Spain. The analysed material was cDNA or gDNA that came from T cells, B-cell-depleted T cells, or PBMCs.

Authors' methods: Reference gene primer amplification in the assay estimated nucleated cell counts. Data came from immunoSEQ multiplex PCR; TCRdb stores just in-frame clones and leaves some out. D and trimming were read from the DNA, whereas the V and J calls and clone size are those reported in that table. The top ten clones hold about 0.83% of a sample with about 70,000 clones, 70% to 85% of them seen once. Trimming left V 3 bases short and J 2 bases short, with 7 bases between. This CDR3 spans 13 amino acids. Germline V CDR1 and CDR2: SGHTA, FQGNSA. This receptor was taken from a woman in her sixties or seventies with acute or convalescent COVID-19. Sequenced: peripheral blood. The chain employs TRBV7-2 and TRBJ1-2, with D maybe TRBD1 (5 bases). CDR3 amino acids: CASSFDSNYGYTF. The CDR3 nucleotides are TGTGCCAGCAGCTTCGACAGCAACTATGGCTACACCTTC.